Below, 13 T cell receptor beta chains from the same sample are listed, as sequenced in a study of blood T cells in healthy people across ages. It was with a sample-barcoded 5' primer and a J-beta primer mix that a second PCR of roughly 7 to 12 cycles was run. TCRdb used MiXCR to reprocess the 5' RACE reads, holding one entry per CDR3 protein. The sample lists fewer than 750,000 distinct CDR3 sequences, over 40% occurring once. The sequenced sample was blood. Receptors originate from an elderly woman in good health.

This clonotype has ten or more counts. The CDR3 loop reads CASSLREGAAKNIQYF. CDR3 nucleotides: TGTGCCAGCAGCTTAAGGGAGGGGGCGGCCAAAAACATTCAGTACTTC. The V and J genes are TRBV11-2 and TRBJ2-4, with D tentatively TRBD1 or TRBD2 (7 bases each). V gave up 2 bases and J gave up 1 base, with 12 bases separating them. The CDR3 runs to 16 residues. Germline V CDR1 and CDR2: SGHAT, FQNNGV.

The genes are TRBV6-4 and TRBJ2-1; D remains unclear. CDR1 is MRHNA, CDR2 SNTAGT, per germline. The CDR3 runs 13 residues. Trimming cost V 0 bases and J 9 bases, with 9 bases left between them. CDR3 residues: CASSDSASSEQFF. The CDR3 nucleotides read TGTGCCAGCAGTGACTCGGCCAGCAGTGAGCAGTTCTTC.

About this clonotype itself: A much larger clone lies one base from this, so it may be a read error. The V and J genes are TRBV2 and TRBJ2-5; D ambiguous. Matching the DNA end better, TRBJ2-1 makes the J call doubtful. CDR1 and CDR2 from the germline V gene are SNHLY and FYNNEI. This CDR3 region has 10 residues. CDR3 DNA sequence: TGTGCCAGCGGGGAAGAGACCCAGTTCTTC. Its protein is CASGEETQFF.

This clonotype was picked up a small number of times. This chain joins TRBV20-1 and TRBJ2-2; 8 nucleotides match TRBD2. The CDR3 length is 14 residues. Looked up from germline, CDR1 is DFQATT and CDR2 is SNEGSKA (reference sequence). V shed 7 bases and J 9 bases; nucleotides not matched to a gene: 13. The CDR3 loop reads CSVGGGPWDRELFF. The DNA for the CDR3 is TGCAGTGTCGGGGGGGGGCCGTGGGACAGGGAGCTGTTTTTT.

The chain combines TRBV20-1 with TRBJ2-7; D is perhaps TRBD1 or TRBD2 (6 bases each). The V gene lost 4 bases and the J gene lost 2 bases, with 18 bases spanning the gap. The CDR3 length is 15 residues. Germline assignment: CDR1 DFQATT and CDR2 SNEGSKA (reference sequence). CDR3: CSATLQGRRAYEQYF. The CDR3 DNA reads as TGCAGTGCTACTCTTCAGGGGAGGAGGGCCTACGAGCAGTACTTC.

J is TRBJ2-3 and V is TRBV5-1; D may be TRBD1 (6 bases). Germline-derived CDR1 and CDR2 are SGHRS and YFSETQ. V lost 0 bases, J lost 3 bases, and 17 bases lay in between. The CDR3 runs 17 residues. CDR3 nucleotides: TGCGCCAGCAGCTTGGAGGGTCCCAGGGGCCTAACAGATACGCAGTATTTT. It encodes CASSLEGPRGLTDTQYF.

In this sample, this clonotype turned up many times. The genes are TRBV20-1 and TRBJ2-3; 8 bases are shared with TRBD1. The germline V gene encodes CDR1 DFQATT and CDR2 SNEGSKA (reference sequence). The CDR3 loop spans 17 amino acids. V gave up 1 base and J gave up 0 bases; unmatched junction bases: 9. The CDR3 is CSARGSPGQASTDTQYF. The CDR3 nucleotides are TGCAGTGCTAGAGGGAGCCCGGGACAGGCCAGCACAGATACGCAGTATTTT.

This clonotype has ten or more counts. The rearrangement uses TRBV24-1 and TRBJ2-3; 7 bases align to TRBD2. The V gene's germline CDR1 is KGHDR and CDR2 SFDVKD. The ends lost 8 bases at V and 5 bases at J; junction bases unmatched: 12. The length of the CDR3 is 15 residues. The CDR3, as DNA: TGTGCCACCACACCAGCTAGCGGCCCGGGAGATACGCAGTATTTT. Translating gives CATTPASGPGDTQYF.

The chain recombines TRBV18 with TRBJ2-2, with D possibly being TRBD1 or TRBD2 (5 bases each). V lost 4 bases, J lost 2 bases, and 23 bases lay in between. CDR3 length: 19 residues. Germline loops: CDR1 KGHSH, CDR2 LQKENI. The CDR3 sequence is CASSLDEARGRSNTGELFF. In DNA form, the CDR3 reads TGTGCCAGCTCACTAGACGAGGCCCGGGGACGGAGTAACACCGGGGAGCTGTTTTTT. Combining the CDR3 with reference TRBV18 and TRBJ2-2 gives the whole variable domain NAGVMQNPRHLVRRRGQEARLRCSPMKGHSHVYWYRQLPEEGLKFMVYLQKENIIDESGMPKERFSAEFPKEGPSILRIQQVVRGDSAAYFCASSLDEARGRSNTGELFFGEGSRLTVL.

In this sample, this clonotype turned up many times. This rearrangement joins TRBV6-6 to TRBJ2-1; 10 bases line up with TRBD2. V shed 2 bases, J shed 15 bases, and the junction held 10 bases outside the gene matches. The CDR3 runs 14 residues. In germline, CDR1 is MNHNY, CDR2 SVGAGI (reference sequence). The CDR3 bases are TGTGCCAGCAGTTACACCCGCCCAGCGGGAGGGCCGTTCTTC. Residues: CASSYTRPAGGPFF.

The chain recombines TRBV5-4 with TRBJ2-4, with TRBD1 matching over 11 bases. The DNA end lines up better with TRBJ2-1; the J call may be wrong. CDR1 and CDR2 (germline): SGHNT, YYREEE (reference sequence). CDR3 length equals 16 residues. CDR3 nucleotide sequence: TGTGCCAGCAGCTTCTCGGACAGGGGGCCCCAAGAGACCCAGTTCTTC. This translates into CASSFSDRGPQETQFF.

This chain links TRBV28 with TRBJ2-7; possibly TRBD1 for D (7 bases). CDR1 MDHEN and CDR2 SYDVKM come from the germline V gene. The CDR3 has 18 amino acids. V lost 2 bases and J lost 0, with 20 bases in between. CDR3 amino acids: CASSLGYSAGGSSYEQYF. The CDR3, as DNA: TGTGCCAGCAGTTTAGGATATTCAGCAGGGGGGAGCTCCTACGAGCAGTACTTC. Together with reference TRBV28 and TRBJ2-7, the CDR3 gives the full variable domain: DVKVTQSSRYLVKRTGEKVFLECVQDMDHENMFWYRQDPGLGLRLIYFSYDVKMKEKGDIPEGYSVSREKKERFSLILESASTNQTSMYLCASSLGYSAGGSSYEQYFGPGTRLTVT.

This clonotype was recorded at least ten times. This chain links TRBV12-3 or TRBV12-4 with TRBJ1-6; D uncertain. The CDR3 consists of 15 residues. Trimming took off 5 bases at V and 6 bases at J, with 14 bases between the two ends. In nucleotides, the CDR3 is TGTGCCAGCAGTCCCCGCCCCGACCTTAATTCACCCCTCCACTTT. The encoded protein is CASSPRPDLNSPLHF.